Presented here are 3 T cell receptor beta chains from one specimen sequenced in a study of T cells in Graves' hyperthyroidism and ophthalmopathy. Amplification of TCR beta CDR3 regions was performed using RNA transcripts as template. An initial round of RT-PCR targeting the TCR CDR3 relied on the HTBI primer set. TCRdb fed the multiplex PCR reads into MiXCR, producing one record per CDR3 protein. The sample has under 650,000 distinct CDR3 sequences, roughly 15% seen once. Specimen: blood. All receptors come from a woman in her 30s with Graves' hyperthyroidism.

The CDR3 DNA is TGCAGTGCTAGGATTAGCGGGAACTCCTACGAGCAGTACTTC. This gives the protein CSARISGNSYEQYF. V and J are TRBV20-1 and TRBJ2-7, with TRBD2 matching over 8 bases. Trimming removed 3 bases from V and 0 bases from J; junction bases left unmatched: 4. From germline, CDR1 is DFQATT and CDR2 SNEGSKA (reference sequence). The CDR3 covers 14 residues.

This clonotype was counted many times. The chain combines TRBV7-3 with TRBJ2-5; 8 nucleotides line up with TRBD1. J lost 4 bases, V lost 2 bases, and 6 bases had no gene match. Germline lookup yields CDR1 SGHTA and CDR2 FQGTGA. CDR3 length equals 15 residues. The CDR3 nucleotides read TGTGCCAGCAGCTTACAGGGGGCGGGTAGAGAGACCCAGTACTTC. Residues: CASSLQGAGRETQYF.

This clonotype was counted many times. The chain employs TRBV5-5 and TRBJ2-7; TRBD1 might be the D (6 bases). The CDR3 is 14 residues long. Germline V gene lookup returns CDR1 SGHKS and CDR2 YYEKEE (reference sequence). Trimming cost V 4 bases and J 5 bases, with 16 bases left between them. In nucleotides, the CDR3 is TGTGCCAGCAGCGTGTACAGGGTGGAGAACGAGCAGTACTTC. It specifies CASSVYRVENEQYF.